These 15 T cell receptor beta chains came from one sample sequenced in a study of lung T cells in sarcoidosis with Löfgren's syndrome. One entry per CDR3 protein results from TCRdb running MiXCR on the reads. The sample shows roughly 4,000 distinct CDR3 sequences, around 22% of them seen only once. What was sequenced was CD4+ T cells from bronchoalveolar lavage. The receptors derive from a human donor with sarcoidosis (Löfgren's syndrome or another form), or a control subject (not recorded which).

This clonotype is categorized as medium-sized. J is TRBJ2-7 and V is TRBV12-3 or TRBV12-4; 7 positions match TRBD1. This CDR3 has 16 residues. The J segment lost 0 bases and the V segment lost 7 bases, leaving 12 bases of the junction unmatched. This CDR3 reads CASTKTGTVDSYEQYF. The CDR3 DNA reads TGTGCCAGCACCAAGACCGGGACAGTCGACTCCTACGAGCAGTACTTC.

Concerning this clonotype itself: The DNA is omitted, as the CDR3 cannot be located on it reliably, and the CDR3 follows TCRdb's listing. The chain is built from TRBV5-6 and TRBJ1-2; the D call TRBD1 from the table was never checked on the DNA. CDR1 is SGHDT and CDR2 is YYEEEE in the germline V gene. 13 amino acids form the CDR3, both terminal residues included. CDR3 residues: CARGRGSYYGCTF.

Turning to this clonotype: The CDR3 carries no conserved terminal phenylalanine or tryptophan, so it likely arises from a read error. CDR3 nucleotides: TGCGCCAGCAGCCTCCTTCCCGGGACAGGGGCCAATGAGCAGTTCCTC. Translated, it gives CASSLLPGTGANEQFL. This chain connects TRBV4-3 to TRBJ2-1; 10 bases are a match to TRBD1. This CDR3 has 16 amino acids. Unmatched junction bases numbered 9, after V lost 4 bases and J lost 6 bases. CDR1 and CDR2 from the germline V gene are LGHNA and YSLEER.

A word on this clonotype: A much larger clone differs by one base, so this may be a read error. The rearrangement links TRBV29-1 to TRBJ1-3; perhaps TRBD1 as D (6 bases). Germline V lookup: CDR1 SQVTM, CDR2 ANQGSEA. CDR3 length equals 13 residues. CDR3 region: CSVEGGSGKTIYF. CDR3 DNA sequence: TGCAGCGTTGAGGGGGGCTCTGGAAAAACCATATATTTT.

This clonotype is categorized as medium-sized. This chain connects TRBV20-1 to TRBJ2-3, with unresolved D. Germline V gives CDR1 DFQATT, CDR2 SNEGSKA (reference sequence). Trimming removed 6 bases at V and 4 bases at J, with 17 bases between. The length of the CDR3 is 14 residues. The CDR3 sequence: CSAGWVDRADTQYF. CDR3 DNA: TGCAGTGCCGGATGGGTTGACCGGGCAGATACGCAGTATTTT.

This clonotype is large (0.1 to 1%) within its sample. The chain has TRBV20-1 and TRBJ2-7; possibly TRBD1 for D (5 bases). Germline V CDR1 and CDR2: DFQATT, SNEGSKA (reference sequence). V was trimmed by 4 bases and J by 1 base, leaving 11 bases between them. There are 13 residues in the CDR3. The CDR3 DNA follows: TGCAGTGCTAAGACAGATAGGTCCTACGAGCAGTACGTC. It translates to CSAKTDRSYEQYV.

This clonotype appeared many times. This chain uses TRBV2 with TRBJ2-1; 14 bases map to TRBD2. The ends lost 10 bases at V and 6 bases at J; junction bases unmatched: 5. Germline V lookup: CDR1 SNHLY, CDR2 FYNNEI. This CDR3 is built from 14 residues. CDR3 nucleotide sequence: TGTGCCACGACTAGCGGGGGGGCGGGCAATGAGCAGTTCTTC. It translates to CATTSGGAGNEQFF.

In the case of this clonotype: At one end the junction does not follow the germline gene, possibly because of a read error. The chain carries TRBV7-8 and TRBJ1-1; unclear D gene. CDR1 and CDR2 from the germline V gene are SGHVS and FQNEAQ. The CDR3 consists of 13 residues. As DNA, the CDR3 is TGTGCCAGCAGCATAGTGGGGAACACTGAAGCTTCCTTT. Amino acids: CASSIVGNTEASF.

Relative to its sample, this clonotype is medium-sized. The V call is TRBV28, the J call TRBJ1-4, with D maybe TRBD1 (5 bases). From germline, CDR1 is MDHEN and CDR2 SYDVKM. Deletions cut 5 bases from V and 8 bases from J, with 15 bases between. This CDR3 has 14 amino acids. The CDR3 is CASSRTGDDEKLFF. The CDR3 nucleotides read TGTGCCAGCAGTAGAACTGGGGACGACGAAAAACTGTTTTTT.

By share of the sample, this clonotype is medium-sized. The gene calls are TRBV15 and TRBJ1-2; 9 nucleotides agree with TRBD1. Trimming at V came to 0 bases and at J to 6 bases, leaving 11 bases not matched to a gene. This CDR3 has 17 amino acids. Germline CDR1 and CDR2: LNHNV and YYDKDF (reference sequence). This chain's CDR3 is CATSRDAVPGQGHGYTF. The CDR3, as DNA: TGTGCCACCAGCAGAGATGCCGTACCGGGACAGGGTCATGGCTACACCTTC.

Judged by abundance, this clonotype is medium-sized (0.01 to 0.1%). The chain is built from TRBV3-1 and TRBJ2-2; no clear D. Germline V lookup: CDR1 LGHDT, CDR2 YNNKEL (reference sequence). The germline V and J ends were trimmed by 4 bases and 9 bases, with 18 bases remaining between them. The CDR3 totals 15 residues. The CDR3 region is CASSPSTIPSRELFF. CDR3 nucleotide sequence: TGTGCCAGCAGCCCGTCAACGATACCTTCTAGGGAGCTGTTTTTT.

By proportion, this clonotype is medium-sized. DNA of the CDR3: TGTGCCAGCAGCCAAGATCAAATCGGAGATACGCAGTATTTT. Its translation is CASSQDQIGDTQYF. The V call is TRBV4-2, the J call TRBJ2-3; D remains ambiguous. V lost 0 bases and J 5 bases, leaving 9 bases between the germline ends. Germline V gene sequence: CDR1 LGHNA, CDR2 YNFKEQ. The CDR3 covers 14 residues.

This clonotype has ten or more counts. The V gene is TRBV5-1, the J gene TRBJ2-5; perhaps TRBD1 as D (6 bases). The V gene's germline CDR1 is SGHRS and CDR2 YFSETQ. Trimming pared 4 bases from V and 6 bases from J, leaving 16 bases between. The CDR3 has 14 residues. The CDR3 region is CASSPGTFEKTQYF. CDR3 coding DNA: TGCGCCAGCAGCCCCGGGACATTTGAAAAGACCCAGTACTTC.

V usage is TRBV9 and J usage is TRBJ2-1; 7 nucleotides agree with TRBD2. The germline V gene has CDR1 SGDLS and CDR2 YYNGEE. The CDR3 contains 15 residues. J was trimmed by 3 bases and V by 0 bases; bases with no gene match: 3. CDR3 amino acids: CASSVGSGRYNEQFF. The CDR3 coding sequence is TGTGCCAGCAGCGTAGGTAGCGGGCGCTACAATGAGCAGTTCTTC.

Regarding this clonotype: The junction differs from germline at one of its ends, possibly a read error. This chain uses TRBV4-1 with TRBJ2-3; the D is unclear. CDR3 length equals 17 residues. From germline, CDR1 is MGHRA and CDR2 YSYEKL. DNA for the CDR3: TGCGCCAGCAACCAAGCGCCCTCTGACGGAGGCACAGATACGCAGTATTTT. Translating it yields CASNQAPSDGGTDTQYF.